The clone carrying this T cell receptor beta chain has ten or more counts. Its antigen is not known. This record comes from a study of identical twins. Study-wide findings and caveats: Out-of-frame beta chain sequences displayed weaker excess sharing between twins.

Only healthy Caucasians were enrolled as donors. With template switching, a universal primer site was added, and the cDNA carried unique molecular identifiers. TCRdb re-called the 5' RACE reads through MiXCR, storing one row per CDR3 protein. The top ten hold 0.44% of the sample, which has 510,000 or so distinct CDR3 sequences, 15% seen once. The sample was also linked to a second study, of yellow fever vaccine responses in identical twins. That publication notes: It has been reported that, in twins, the vaccine T cell response seemed partly convergent and partly personalized.

This clonotype was sampled from a woman younger than 30 in good health. The sample comprised CD4+ T cells sorted from blood.

The CDR3 sequence is CASSSGGQGITEAFF. The CDR3 DNA is TGTGCCAGCAGTTCGGGAGGACAGGGGATCACTGAAGCTTTCTTT. The genes are TRBV12-3 or TRBV12-4 and TRBJ1-1; 9 bases are a match to TRBD1. This CDR3 has 15 residues. V shed 4 bases, J shed 4 bases, and the junction held 7 bases outside the gene matches.